The sequence of this T cell receptor (beta chain) was determined in a study of PD-L1 blockade in urothelial cancer. Overall study findings and caveats: Durable benefit was linked to greater 3-week expansion of tumor-associated blood clones.

CDR1 and CDR2 from the germline V gene are MDHEN and SYDVKM. With 6 bases removed from V and 4 bases from J, the gap between germline ends came to 13 bases. The CDR3 runs 14 residues. A word on this clone: What it recognizes is unknown.

The table came from immunoSEQ multiplex PCR; TCRdb's copy has only in-frame clones and leaves some out. The sample consists of about 43,000 clones, 88% of them appearing once. The sequencing used PBMCs, collected around atezolizumab (anti-PD-L1) treatment. The J gene is TRBJ2-1, the V gene TRBV28, with D tentatively TRBD2 (7 bases). The TCR originated in an older woman with urothelial cancer. The CDR3 sequence is CASRIGGEYNEQFF. CDR3 DNA: TGTGCCAGCAGGATAGGGGGGGAATACAATGAGCAGTTCTTC.